This T cell receptor beta chain was sequenced for a study of molecular identifiers for immune sequencing clone quantification. Study findings and constraints: Underestimated sizes of highly expanded clones could result from identical TCR molecules that share a barcode.

This CDR3 region has 11 residues. Germline values: CDR1 MNHEY, CDR2 SVGAGI. V was shortened by 8 bases and J by 8 bases, with 9 bases between the two germline ends. TCRdb called the PCR reads again in MiXCR, with one record for every CDR3 protein. This sample has 600,000 to 650,000 distinct CDR3 sequences, with roughly 21% found just once. In regard to this clonotype: Its antigen is not identified. This sequence may be a read error, since a much larger clone differs from it by one base.

The sample taken for sequencing was naive CD8+ T cells from blood, with Jurkat cell RNA spiked in. Indicated subset: FACS-sorted CD8+CD4-CCR7+CD45RA+ naive T cells. The clonotype comes from a human donor in good health. Some libraries in this study had Jurkat cell RNA spiked in. The chain couples TRBV6-5 to TRBJ1-4; D is unresolved. CDR3 DNA: TGTGCCAGCGGTTTCGAGGAAAAACTGTTTTTT. It yields the protein CASGFEEKLFF.